These T cell receptor beta chains were read from a single sample in a study of blood T cell repertoires in COVID-19. Assay used: immunoSEQ multiplex PCR; TCRdb lists only in-frame clones, some missing. The sample records more than 45,000 clones, approximately 90% being singletons. Sequencing was done on a sample of peripheral blood. These receptor sequences come from a man in his 60s with acute or convalescent COVID-19. Both conserved end residues are part of each CDR3. The order of the fields is clone size, J gene, V gene, CDR3 protein. For some rows the clone size is stated as once, few or many, or as a class when expanded; others skip it.

>-|TRBJ1-1|TRBV7-3
CASSAGGVKNTEAFF
>-|TRBJ1-2|TRBV11-3
CASRGQGHYGYTF
>once|TRBJ1-5|TRBV7-2
CASSLEADSNQPQHF
>-|TRBJ2-1|TRBV5-1
CASSLLASEINEQFF
>-|TRBJ2-7|TRBV11-2
CASSSNRDSGSYEQYF
>few|TRBJ2-5|TRBV7-9
CASSYRQGWETQYF
>-|TRBJ1-5|TRBV28
CASSLGTGNQPQHF
>once|TRBJ2-5|TRBV11-2
CASSPGETQYF
>-|TRBJ2-1|TRBV18
CASSPPERLGYNEQFF
>once|TRBJ1-3|TRBV10-3
CAIMAGVSSGNTIYF
>-|TRBJ1-5|TRBV19
CASGRPGGSNQPQHF
>-|TRBJ2-1|TRBV12-5
CASGLGREAYNEQFF
>once|TRBJ2-7|TRBV10-3
CAISDSGTSGKYEQYF
>-|TRBJ1-5|TRBV19
CASSKGQGDQPQHF
>-|TRBJ2-5|TRBV29-1
CSVAQKETQYF
>-|TRBJ1-5|TRBV6-6
CASIAGGEARQPQHF
>once|TRBJ1-1|TRBV30
CAYKKAGSVSEAFF
>-|TRBJ2-1|TRBV6-2/TRBV6-3
CASSIAGTGGVYNEQFF
>-|TRBJ2-7|TRBV28
CASSLLPGSSYEQYF
>-|TRBJ1-3|TRBV11-1
CASSSTGGVGNTIYF
>-|TRBJ1-5|TRBV12-3/TRBV12-4
CASSQGGSQPQHF
>-|TRBJ1-4|TRBV30
CAWSVLGFNEKLFF
>-|TRBJ2-1|TRBV18
CASSGTSGPLGNEQFF
>-|TRBJ1-1|TRBV29-1
CSVEKQHTEAFF
>-|TRBJ1-1|TRBV12-3/TRBV12-4
CASSQTDSTEAFF
>-|TRBJ2-1|TRBV28
CASRLAGGGFNEQFF
>-|TRBJ2-1|TRBV4-1
CASSQGSGLAGENEQFF
>-|TRBJ2-3|TRBV7-9
CASSPDFYATDTQYF
>-|TRBJ2-3|TRBV4-2
CASSQAGPGADTQYF
>-|TRBJ2-1|TRBV5-1
CASSLWTSGSRNEQFF
>-|TRBJ2-1|TRBV7-9
CASSLDRGSYNEQFF
>-|TRBJ1-5|TRBV5-1
CASSLGRGSEPQHF
>-|TRBJ2-6|TRBV18
CASSWPGQGTGANVLTF
>-|TRBJ2-1|TRBV5-4
CASSPRDRDHNEQFF
>-|TRBJ1-2|TRBV5-1
CASSVSQGSPLFGYTF
>-|TRBJ2-7|TRBV7-9
CASSLGSSAYEQYF
>-|TRBJ2-2|TRBV27
CASSPPGTGELFF
>-|TRBJ2-7|TRBV19
CASSPRRGGDYEQYF
>-|TRBJ1-2|TRBV7-2
CASSPRTGAYGYTF
>-|TRBJ1-2|TRBV5-6
CASSPIRGDYGYTF
>-|TRBJ2-1|TRBV7-7
CASSLAGVNNEQFF
>few|TRBJ2-7|TRBV7-6
CASSPRTGGLYEQYF
>-|TRBJ1-2|TRBV15
CATSRDRFGAGYTF
>-|TRBJ2-7|TRBV19
CASSIGGGFYEQYF
>-|TRBJ2-1|TRBV24-1
CATSDTRGTGGWNEQFF
>-|TRBJ2-3|TRBV11-2
CASSPPQGDTDTQYF
>-|TRBJ2-7|TRBV5-6
CASSQGVLDYEQYF
>-|TRBJ1-5|TRBV19
CASSIVVGQPQHF
>once|TRBJ1-2|TRBV5-5
CASSLAPEVSNYGYTF
>-|TRBJ1-1|TRBV24-1
CATSRQGYTEAFF
>-|TRBJ2-7|TRBV7-2
CASSLRQLYEQYF
>-|TRBJ2-7|TRBV7-2
CASSRVGRAYEQYF
>-|TRBJ2-7|TRBV5-1
CASSGGQAHEQYF
>few|TRBJ2-5|TRBV4-1
CASSQGQGMETQYF
>-|TRBJ1-2|TRBV6-5
CASSYPTGTAYGYTF